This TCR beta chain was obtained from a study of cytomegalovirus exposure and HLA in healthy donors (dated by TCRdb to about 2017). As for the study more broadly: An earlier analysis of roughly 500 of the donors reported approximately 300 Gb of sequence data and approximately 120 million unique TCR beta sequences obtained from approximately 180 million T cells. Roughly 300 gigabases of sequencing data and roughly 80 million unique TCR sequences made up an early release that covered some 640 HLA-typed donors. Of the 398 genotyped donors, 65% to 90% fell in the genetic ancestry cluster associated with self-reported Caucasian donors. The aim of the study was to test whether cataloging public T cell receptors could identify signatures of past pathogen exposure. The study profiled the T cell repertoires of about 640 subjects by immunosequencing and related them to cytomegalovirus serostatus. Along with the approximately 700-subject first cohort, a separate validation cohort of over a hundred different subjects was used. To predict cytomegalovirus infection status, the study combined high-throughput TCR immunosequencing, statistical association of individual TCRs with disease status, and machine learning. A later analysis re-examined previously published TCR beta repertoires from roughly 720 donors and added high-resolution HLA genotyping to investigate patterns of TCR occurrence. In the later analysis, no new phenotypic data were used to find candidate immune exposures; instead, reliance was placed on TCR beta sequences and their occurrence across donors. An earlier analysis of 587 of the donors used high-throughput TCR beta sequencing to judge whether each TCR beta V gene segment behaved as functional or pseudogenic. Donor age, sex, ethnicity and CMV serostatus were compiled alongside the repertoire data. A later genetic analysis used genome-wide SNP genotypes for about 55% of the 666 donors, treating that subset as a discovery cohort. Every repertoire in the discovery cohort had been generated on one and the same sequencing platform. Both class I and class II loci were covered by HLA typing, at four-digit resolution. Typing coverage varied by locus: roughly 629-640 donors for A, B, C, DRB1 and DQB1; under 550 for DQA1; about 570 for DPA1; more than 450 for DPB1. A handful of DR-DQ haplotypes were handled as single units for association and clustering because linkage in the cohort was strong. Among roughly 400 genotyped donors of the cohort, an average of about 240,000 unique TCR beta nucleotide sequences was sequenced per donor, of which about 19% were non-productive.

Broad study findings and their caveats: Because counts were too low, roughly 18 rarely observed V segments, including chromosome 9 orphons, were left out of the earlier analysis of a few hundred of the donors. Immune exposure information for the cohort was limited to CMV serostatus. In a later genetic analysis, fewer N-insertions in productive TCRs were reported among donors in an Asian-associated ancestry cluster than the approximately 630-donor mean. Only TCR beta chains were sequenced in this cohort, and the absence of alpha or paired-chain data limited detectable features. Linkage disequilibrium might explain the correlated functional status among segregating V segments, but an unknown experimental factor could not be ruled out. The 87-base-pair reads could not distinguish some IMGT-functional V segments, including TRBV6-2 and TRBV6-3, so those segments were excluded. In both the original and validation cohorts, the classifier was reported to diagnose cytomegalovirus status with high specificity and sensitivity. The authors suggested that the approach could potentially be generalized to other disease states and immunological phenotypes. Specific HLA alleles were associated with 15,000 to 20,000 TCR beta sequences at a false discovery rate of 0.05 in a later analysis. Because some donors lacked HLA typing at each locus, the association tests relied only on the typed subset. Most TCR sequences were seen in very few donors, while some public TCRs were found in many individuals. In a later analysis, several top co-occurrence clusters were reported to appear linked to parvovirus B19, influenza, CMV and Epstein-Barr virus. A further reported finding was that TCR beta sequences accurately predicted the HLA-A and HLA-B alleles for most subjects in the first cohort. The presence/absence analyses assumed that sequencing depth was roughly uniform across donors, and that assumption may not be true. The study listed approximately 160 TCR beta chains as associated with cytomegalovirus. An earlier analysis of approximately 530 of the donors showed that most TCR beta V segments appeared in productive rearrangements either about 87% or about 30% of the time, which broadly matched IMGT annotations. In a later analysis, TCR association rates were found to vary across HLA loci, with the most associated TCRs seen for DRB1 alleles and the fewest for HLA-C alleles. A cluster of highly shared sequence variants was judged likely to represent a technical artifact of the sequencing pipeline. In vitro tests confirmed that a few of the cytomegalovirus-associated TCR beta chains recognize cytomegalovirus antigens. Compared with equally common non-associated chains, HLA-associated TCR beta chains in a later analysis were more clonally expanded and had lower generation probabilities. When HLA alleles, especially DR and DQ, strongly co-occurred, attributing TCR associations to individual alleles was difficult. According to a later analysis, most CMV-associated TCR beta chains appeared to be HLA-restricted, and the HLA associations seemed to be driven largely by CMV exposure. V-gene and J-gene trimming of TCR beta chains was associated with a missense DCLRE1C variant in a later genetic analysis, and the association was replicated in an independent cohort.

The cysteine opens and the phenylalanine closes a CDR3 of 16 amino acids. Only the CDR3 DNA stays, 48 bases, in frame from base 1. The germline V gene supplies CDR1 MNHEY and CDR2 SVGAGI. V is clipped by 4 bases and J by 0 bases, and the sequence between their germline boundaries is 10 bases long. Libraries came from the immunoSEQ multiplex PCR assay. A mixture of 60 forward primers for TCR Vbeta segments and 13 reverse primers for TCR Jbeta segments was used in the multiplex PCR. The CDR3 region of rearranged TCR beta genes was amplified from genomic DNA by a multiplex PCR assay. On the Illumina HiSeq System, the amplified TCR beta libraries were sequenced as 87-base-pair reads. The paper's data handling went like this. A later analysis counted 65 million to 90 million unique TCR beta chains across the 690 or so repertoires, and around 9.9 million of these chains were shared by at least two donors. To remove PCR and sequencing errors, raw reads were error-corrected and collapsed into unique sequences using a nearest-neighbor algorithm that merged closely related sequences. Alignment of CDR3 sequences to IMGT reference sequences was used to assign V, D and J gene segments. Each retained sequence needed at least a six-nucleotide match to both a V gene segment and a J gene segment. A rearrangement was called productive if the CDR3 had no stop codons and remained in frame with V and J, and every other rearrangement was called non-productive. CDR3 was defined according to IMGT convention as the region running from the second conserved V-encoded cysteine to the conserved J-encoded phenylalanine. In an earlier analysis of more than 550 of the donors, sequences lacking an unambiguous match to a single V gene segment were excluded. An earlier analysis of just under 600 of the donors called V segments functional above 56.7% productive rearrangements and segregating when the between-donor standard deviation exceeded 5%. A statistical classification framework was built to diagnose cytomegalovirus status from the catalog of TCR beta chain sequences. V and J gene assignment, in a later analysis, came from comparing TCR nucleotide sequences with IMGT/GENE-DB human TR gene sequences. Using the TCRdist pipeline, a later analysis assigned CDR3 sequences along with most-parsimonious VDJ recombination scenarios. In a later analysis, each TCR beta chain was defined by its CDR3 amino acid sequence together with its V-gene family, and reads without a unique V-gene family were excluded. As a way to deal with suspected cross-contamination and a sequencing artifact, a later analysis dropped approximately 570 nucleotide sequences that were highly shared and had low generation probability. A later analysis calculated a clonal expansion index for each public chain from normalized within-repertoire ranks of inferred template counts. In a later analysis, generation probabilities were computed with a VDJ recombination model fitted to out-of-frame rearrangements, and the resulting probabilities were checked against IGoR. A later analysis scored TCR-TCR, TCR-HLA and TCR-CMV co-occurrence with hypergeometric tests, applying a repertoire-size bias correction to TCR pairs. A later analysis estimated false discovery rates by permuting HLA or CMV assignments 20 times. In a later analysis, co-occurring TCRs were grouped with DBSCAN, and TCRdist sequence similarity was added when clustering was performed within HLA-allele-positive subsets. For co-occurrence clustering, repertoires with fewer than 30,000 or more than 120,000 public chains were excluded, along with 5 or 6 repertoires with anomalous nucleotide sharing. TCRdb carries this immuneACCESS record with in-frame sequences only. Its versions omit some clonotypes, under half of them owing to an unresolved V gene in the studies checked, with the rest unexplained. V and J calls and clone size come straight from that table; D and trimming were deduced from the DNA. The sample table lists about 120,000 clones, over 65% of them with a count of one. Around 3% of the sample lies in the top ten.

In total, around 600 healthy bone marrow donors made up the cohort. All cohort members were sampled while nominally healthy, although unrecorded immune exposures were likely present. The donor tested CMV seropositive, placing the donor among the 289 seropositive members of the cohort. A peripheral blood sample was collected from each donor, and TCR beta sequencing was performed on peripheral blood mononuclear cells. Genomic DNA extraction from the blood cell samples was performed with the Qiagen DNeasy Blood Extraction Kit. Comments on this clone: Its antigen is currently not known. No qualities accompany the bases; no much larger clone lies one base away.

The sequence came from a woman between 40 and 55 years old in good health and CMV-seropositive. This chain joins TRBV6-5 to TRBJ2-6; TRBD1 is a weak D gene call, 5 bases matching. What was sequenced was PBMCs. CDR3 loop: CASSLTGGSGANVLTF. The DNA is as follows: TGTGCCAGCAGTTTAACAGGTGGCTCTGGGGCCAACGTCCTGACTTTC.